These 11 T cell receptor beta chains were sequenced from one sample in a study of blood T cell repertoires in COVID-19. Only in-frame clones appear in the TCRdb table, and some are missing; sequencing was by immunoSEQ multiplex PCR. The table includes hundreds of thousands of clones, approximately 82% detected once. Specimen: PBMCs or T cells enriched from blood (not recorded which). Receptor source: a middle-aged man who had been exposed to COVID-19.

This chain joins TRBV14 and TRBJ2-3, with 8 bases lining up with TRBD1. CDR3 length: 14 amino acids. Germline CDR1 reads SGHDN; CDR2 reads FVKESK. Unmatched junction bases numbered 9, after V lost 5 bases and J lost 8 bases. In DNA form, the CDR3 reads TGTGCCAGCAGCGACAGGGGCACCCCCGGTACGCAGTATTTT. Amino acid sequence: CASSDRGTPGTQYF.

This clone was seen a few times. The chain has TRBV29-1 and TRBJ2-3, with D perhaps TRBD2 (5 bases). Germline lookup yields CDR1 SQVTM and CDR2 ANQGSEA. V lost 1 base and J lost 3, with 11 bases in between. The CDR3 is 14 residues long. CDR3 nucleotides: TGCAGCGTTGAAGTCGAAGCGGCGACAGATACGCAGTATTTT. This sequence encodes CSVEVEAATDTQYF.

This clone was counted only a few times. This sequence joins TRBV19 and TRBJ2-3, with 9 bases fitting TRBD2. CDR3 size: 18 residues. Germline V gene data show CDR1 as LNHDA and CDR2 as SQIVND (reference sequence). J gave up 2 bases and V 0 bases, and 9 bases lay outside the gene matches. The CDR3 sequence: CASSIDLPRGRATDTQYF. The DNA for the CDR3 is TGTGCCAGTAGTATAGATCTTCCTCGCGGGAGGGCCACAGATACGCAGTATTTT.

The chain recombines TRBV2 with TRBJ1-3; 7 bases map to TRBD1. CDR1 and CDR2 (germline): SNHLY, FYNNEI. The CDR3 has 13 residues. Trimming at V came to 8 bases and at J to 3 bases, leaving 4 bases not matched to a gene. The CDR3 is CASRQGFGNTIYF. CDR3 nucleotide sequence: TGTGCCAGCCGACAGGGTTTTGGAAACACCATATATTTT.

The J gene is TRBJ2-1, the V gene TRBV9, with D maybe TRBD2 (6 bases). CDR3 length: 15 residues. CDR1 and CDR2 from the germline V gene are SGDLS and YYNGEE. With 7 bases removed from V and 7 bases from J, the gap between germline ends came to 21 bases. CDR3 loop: CASGSGDSVSNEQFF. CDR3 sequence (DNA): TGTGCCAGCGGATCGGGGGACTCGGTTTCTAATGAGCAGTTCTTC. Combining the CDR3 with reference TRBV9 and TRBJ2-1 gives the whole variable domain DSGVTQTPKHLITATGQRVTLRCSPRSGDLSVYWYQQSLDQGLQFLIQYYNGEERAKGNILERFSAQQFPDLHSELNLSSLELGDSALYFCASGSGDSVSNEQFFGPGTRLTVL.

The DNA for the CDR3 is TGTGCCAGCAGCCAAGTCCTAGCGGGCGAGCAGTACTTC. Amino acids: CASSQVLAGEQYF. This chain uses TRBV3-1 (or the pseudogene TRBV3-2) with TRBJ2-7, with TRBD2 matching over 8 bases. The CDR3 contains 13 residues. The V and J ends lost 1 base and 6 bases, in that order; junction bases with no gene match: 2. Germline CDR1 reads LGHDT; CDR2 reads YNNKEL (reference sequence).

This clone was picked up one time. This CDR3 reads CASRGQVNYGYTF. CDR3 sequence (DNA): TGTGCCAGCAGGGGACAGGTGAACTATGGCTACACCTTC. V and J are TRBV7-2 and TRBJ1-2; 8 bases agree with TRBD1. The CDR3 sequence is 13 residues long. Germline-derived CDR1 and CDR2 are SGHTA and FQGNSA. V lost 6 bases and J lost 2; bases outside the gene matches: 2.

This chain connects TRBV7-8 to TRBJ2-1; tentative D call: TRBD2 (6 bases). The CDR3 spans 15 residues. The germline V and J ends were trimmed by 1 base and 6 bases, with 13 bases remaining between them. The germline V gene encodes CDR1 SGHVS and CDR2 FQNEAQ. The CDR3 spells CASSLVPGDANEQFF. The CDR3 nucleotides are TGTGCCAGCAGCTTAGTCCCGGGAGACGCCAATGAGCAGTTCTTC.

CDR3 region: CASSFRARQPQHF. CDR3 coding DNA: TGTGCCAGCAGCTTCAGGGCGCGGCAGCCCCAGCATTTT. The chain has TRBV13 and TRBJ1-5; D perhaps matches TRBD1 (5 bases). Trimming pared 3 bases from V and 7 bases from J, leaving 10 bases between. Germline CDR1 and CDR2: PRHDT and FYEKMQ (reference sequence). The CDR3 has 13 amino acids.

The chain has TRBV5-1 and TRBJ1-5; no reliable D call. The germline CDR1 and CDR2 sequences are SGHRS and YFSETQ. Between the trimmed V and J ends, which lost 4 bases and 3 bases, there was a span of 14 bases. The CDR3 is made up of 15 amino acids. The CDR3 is CASSPRGGTNQPQHF. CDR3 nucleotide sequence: TGCGCCAGCAGCCCCCGGGGAGGAACCAATCAGCCCCAGCATTTT.

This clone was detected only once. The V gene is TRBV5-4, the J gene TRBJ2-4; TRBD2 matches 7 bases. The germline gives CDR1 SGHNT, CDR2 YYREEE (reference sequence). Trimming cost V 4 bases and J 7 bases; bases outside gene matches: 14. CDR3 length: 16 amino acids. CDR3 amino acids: CASSPAREEGRNIQYF. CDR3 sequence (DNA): TGTGCCAGCAGCCCAGCCCGGGAGGAGGGGAGGAACATTCAGTACTTC.